Sequencing of this TCR beta chain was carried out in a study of CD8 T cells in ankylosing spondylitis. Notes on the study in general: What seemed typical of ankylosing spondylitis blood was a TCR beta motif built from eight highly homologous variants. The study looked at matched synovial fluid samples from ankylosing spondylitis patients. Disease-linked clones were reported to be significantly enriched there.

V gave up 4 bases and J gave up 4 bases, with 16 bases separating them. The CDR3 has 15 amino acids. CDR1 is SGHDN and CDR2 is FVKESK in the germline V gene. This clonotype was seen repeatedly, ten times or more. What it recognizes is unknown. Libraries for TCR beta were made by quantitative 5'-RACE with molecular barcodes. MiXCR, applied by TCRdb to the 5' RACE reads, yields one record per CDR3 protein. The repertoire consists of some 95,000 distinct CDR3 sequences, with roughly 8.8% occurring once and the leading ten covering roughly 5.5%. Sequencing was performed on blood, either unsorted or a sorted T cell fraction (not recorded which). The chain is built from TRBV14 and TRBJ1-1, with unresolved D. This sequence was found in a male donor with ankylosing spondylitis or in good health (not recorded which). CDR3 loop: CASSPTLAGATEAFF. CDR3 DNA sequence: TGTGCCAGCAGCCCTACTCTCGCCGGAGCCACTGAAGCTTTCTTT.